These 23 T cell receptor beta chains share one sample of origin, sequenced in a study of spatial heterogeneity in lung cancer (dated 2019 in TCRdb). Points the paper makes about the study in general: The tumor nonsynonymous mutation count correlated with the number of expanded alpha and beta TCRs within the tumor.

Libraries were made using 5' RACE. TCRdb names NextSeq 500 as the instrument used. TCRdb reanalyzed the raw reads on its own, using fastp at Q25 for trimming and MiXCR for clone calling, and kept in-frame beta chains. All rows with the same CDR3 protein become a single entry with the most common DNA and genes. This sample is represented by about 3,000 distinct CDR3 sequences; 15% to 20% of them were singletons. About 10% of the sample comes from the top ten. The time point label here, explained by the study, means: sample taken at primary tumor resection. No cognate antigen is known for these TCRs. The sample here was lung tumor tissue, taken at surgery. These receptors were obtained from a male donor with early-stage non-small cell lung cancer.

This clonotype was found a few times. The chain recombines TRBV5-8 with TRBJ2-2; 7 nucleotides align to TRBD1. CDR3 length: 15 amino acids. The V gene end was trimmed by 3 bases and the J gene end by 3 bases; junction bases not matched to a gene: 5. Germline CDR1 reads SGHTS; CDR2 reads YDEGEE. The CDR3 region has the DNA TGTGCCAGCAGCTCACCGACAGGGTACACCGGGGAGCTGTTTTTT. Translated, it gives CASSSPTGYTGELFF. Variable domain in full (rest from reference TRBV5-8 and TRBJ2-2): EAGVTQSPTHLIKTRGQQATLRCSPISGHTSVYWYQQALGLGLQFLLWYDEGEERNRGNFPPRFSGRQFPNYSSELNVNALELEDSALYLCASSSPTGYTGELFFGEGSRLTVL.

This clonotype ranks as medium-sized. The genes are TRBV27 and TRBJ2-7, with 10 positions matching TRBD1. V shed 3 bases and J 4 bases; nucleotides not matched to a gene: 6. The CDR3 consists of 15 residues. CDR1 and CDR2 from the germline V gene are MNHEY and SMNVEV (reference sequence). CDR3 loop: CASSFRQGALYEQYF. DNA for the CDR3: TGTGCCAGCAGTTTCAGACAGGGGGCTCTTTACGAGCAGTACTTC.

This clonotype is large. The V gene is TRBV7-2, the J gene TRBJ2-4; no reliable D call. The germline V and J ends were trimmed by 1 base and 0 bases, with 10 bases remaining between them. There are 16 residues in the CDR3. Per the germline V gene, CDR1 is SGHTA and CDR2 is FQGNSA. The CDR3 DNA reads TGTGCCAGCAGCTTAGTCTGGAATCTAGCCAAAAACATTCAGTACTTC. This translates into CASSLVWNLAKNIQYF.

The chain couples TRBV6-6 to TRBJ1-2, with D maybe TRBD1 (6 bases). Germline CDR1 and CDR2: MNHNY and SVGAGI (reference sequence). Trimming removed 8 bases at V and 4 bases at J, with 17 bases between. The CDR3 runs to 14 residues. For the CDR3, the DNA is TGTGCCAGCGGACAGACAGGAATTACCTATGGCTACACCTTC. Amino acid sequence: CASGQTGITYGYTF.

This clonotype is medium-sized by share. The chain recombines TRBV18 with TRBJ2-5; 9 nucleotides match TRBD2. The CDR3 length is 16 residues. Germline CDR1 KGHSH, CDR2 LQKENI. V shed 0 bases and J 2 bases; nucleotides not matched to a gene: 4. This CDR3 reads CASSPPGLALQETQYF. Here the CDR3 DNA reads TGTGCCAGCTCACCACCCGGACTAGCGCTACAAGAGACCCAGTACTTC.

By its share, this clonotype is medium-sized. The rearrangement links TRBV28 to TRBJ1-1; D is unclear. In germline, CDR1 is MDHEN, CDR2 SYDVKM. The CDR3 length is 15 residues. Trimming cost V 2 bases and J 1 base, with 11 bases left between them. CDR3 sequence (DNA): TGTGCCAGCAGTTTAGGGGATAGGGCGAACACTGAAGCTTTCTTT. Translating gives CASSLGDRANTEAFF.

This clonotype is large by share. Germline and junction disagree at one end, which may indicate a read error. This rearrangement joins TRBV20-1 to TRBJ2-3; tentative D call: TRBD1 (6 bases). CDR1 is DFQATT and CDR2 is SNEGSKA in the germline V gene (reference sequence). This CDR3 is built from 15 residues. CDR3 amino acids: CSARGDTRGRDTQYF. The DNA of the CDR3 is TGCAGTGCGAGAGGGGACACCCGAGGAAGGGATACGCAGTATTTT.

This clonotype counts as medium-sized (0.01 to 0.1%). This chain connects TRBV11-2 to TRBJ2-3; D tentatively reads TRBD1 or TRBD2 (6 bases each). The CDR3 is 15 residues long. Trimming took 5 bases from V and 1 from J, leaving 13 bases between them. CDR1 SGHAT and CDR2 FQNNGV come from the germline V gene. Here the CDR3 reads CASSPAGGGTDTQYF. In DNA, the CDR3 is TGTGCCAGCAGCCCCGCCGGGGGCGGCACAGATACGCAGTATTTT.

This clonotype is categorized as medium-sized (0.01 to 0.1%). The J gene is TRBJ1-2, the V gene TRBV5-4, with 7 positions matching TRBD1. Germline V lookup: CDR1 SGHNT, CDR2 YYREEE (reference sequence). The CDR3 is 15 residues long. V was pared by 6 bases and J by 2 bases, with 10 bases of the junction left unmatched. The CDR3 region has the DNA TGTGCCAGCACCCCAGGGGGGACAGAGAACTATGGCTACACCTTC. Translation gives CASTPGGTENYGYTF.

This clonotype has a count of ten or more. This chain connects TRBV28 to TRBJ2-7; the D gene is possibly TRBD1 (5 bases). The CDR3 sequence is 15 residues long. Per the germline V gene, CDR1 is MDHEN and CDR2 is SYDVKM. V lost 5 bases and J lost 0, with 14 bases in between. The CDR3 coding sequence is TGTGCCAGCAGTCCAGGGTTCTCCATCTCCTACGAGCAGTACTTC. Protein product: CASSPGFSISYEQYF.

The chain employs TRBV5-1 and TRBJ2-3; 10 bases match TRBD2. Germline V CDR1 and CDR2: SGHRS, YFSETQ. The CDR3 contains 15 residues. With 4 bases clipped from V and 0 bases from J, the junction kept 2 bases outside the gene matches. DNA of the CDR3: TGCGCCAGCAGCGTGACTAGCGGGAGCACAGATACGCAGTATTTT. It encodes CASSVTSGSTDTQYF.

This clonotype has only a few counts. V gene TRBV5-6 combines with J gene TRBJ2-1; the D gene is possibly TRBD2 (6 bases). CDR3 length: 14 amino acids. V shed 4 bases and J shed 6 bases, with 14 bases lying between them. Germline V CDR1 and CDR2: SGHDT, YYEEEE. In DNA, the CDR3 is TGTGCCAGCAGCCCCGGAGGGAATGCCAATGAGCAGTTCTTC. It codes for CASSPGGNANEQFF.

In this sample, this clonotype is medium-sized. The chain carries TRBV9 and TRBJ2-7, with 14 nucleotides matching TRBD2. CDR1 and CDR2 from the germline V gene are SGDLS and YYNGEE. With 3 bases clipped from V and 7 bases from J, the junction kept 6 bases outside the gene matches. CDR3 length: 15 amino acids. DNA of the CDR3: TGTGCCAGCAGCGCCCCCGGGACTAGCGGGAGTGAGCAGTACTTC. Translated: CASSAPGTSGSEQYF.

Relative to its sample, this clonotype is medium-sized. The gene calls are TRBV2 and TRBJ2-1; 13 bases are a match to TRBD2. V trimming: 2 bases; J trimming: 8 bases; junction bases outside the gene matches: 6. Per germline, CDR1 SNHLY and CDR2 FYNNEI. This CDR3 is built from 16 residues. CDR3 coding DNA: TGTGCCAGCAGTGAATTGGGACTAGCGGGATTAGATGAGCAGTTCTTC. Its protein product is CASSELGLAGLDEQFF.

Turning to this clonotype: Germline is not matched at one junction end, which may reflect a read error. V usage is TRBV18 and J usage is TRBJ2-1; D uncertain. CDR1 and CDR2 (germline): KGHSH, LQKENI. This CDR3 comprises 8 residues. The CDR3 DNA follows: TGTGCCGGCTCTCGGCAGTTCTTC. It codes for CAGSRQFF. The whole variable domain, filled in from reference TRBV18 and TRBJ2-1, reads NAGVMQNPRHLVRRRGQEARLRCSPMKGHSHVYWYRQLPEEGLKFMVYLQKENIIDESGMPKERFSAEFPKEGPSILRIQQVVRGDSAAYFCAGSRQFFGPGTRLTVL.

This clonotype was seen at least ten times. The chain is built from TRBV27 and TRBJ2-7; the match to TRBD2 covers 10 bases. Germline trimming cut 5 bases from V and 7 bases from J; bases unmatched to any gene: 11. Looked up from germline, CDR1 is MNHEY and CDR2 is SMNVEV (reference sequence). The CDR3 sequence is 15 residues long. The CDR3 DNA reads as TGTGCCAGCAGTCACCAAGCGGGAGGGTCGGGGGAGCAGTACTTC. Translated, it gives CASSHQAGGSGEQYF.

This chain uses TRBV20-1 with TRBJ2-1; possibly TRBD1 or TRBD2 for D (5 bases each). CDR3 length equals 15 residues. Trimming took off 2 bases at V and 8 bases at J, with 19 bases between the two ends. Germline CDR1 DFQATT, CDR2 SNEGSKA (reference sequence). CDR3 DNA sequence: TGCAGTGCTAGACCTCCGGGACGTGGGGTTCATGAGCAGTTCTTC. This encodes CSARPPGRGVHEQFF.

This clonotype is classed as medium-sized (0.01 to 0.1%). The chain couples TRBV7-3 to TRBJ2-3; possible D gene TRBD1, 6 bases. From germline, CDR1 is SGHTA and CDR2 FQGTGA. The CDR3 consists of 15 residues. The V and J ends lost 5 bases and 0 bases respectively, with 12 bases between them. The CDR3 DNA reads as TGTGCCAGCAGCCCCGGACAGTTAAGCACAGATACGCAGTATTTT. Translating it yields CASSPGQLSTDTQYF.

The chain links TRBV4-3 to TRBJ1-2, with D tentatively TRBD1 (6 bases). Trimming removed 2 bases from V and 8 bases from J, with 18 bases in between. Germline CDR1 is LGHNA and CDR2 is YSLEER. This CDR3 is built from 15 residues. CDR3 sequence (DNA): TGCGCCAGCAGCCAATCGGGCACAGGGCTTGGGGGCTACACCTTC. It encodes CASSQSGTGLGGYTF.

V and J are TRBV9 and TRBJ2-1; 9 bases match TRBD2. Looked up from germline, CDR1 is SGDLS and CDR2 is YYNGEE. The CDR3 spans 15 residues. J lost 5 bases, V lost 0 bases, and 3 bases had no gene match. For the CDR3, the DNA is TGTGCCAGCAGCGTAGAGGGCGGGAGGGACAATGAGCAGTTCTTC. Translating gives CASSVEGGRDNEQFF. Combining the CDR3 with reference TRBV9 and TRBJ2-1 gives the whole variable domain DSGVTQTPKHLITATGQRVTLRCSPRSGDLSVYWYQQSLDQGLQFLIQYYNGEERAKGNILERFSAQQFPDLHSELNLSSLELGDSALYFCASSVEGGRDNEQFFGPGTRLTVL.

This clonotype is categorized as medium-sized. This chain joins TRBV7-2 and TRBJ1-5; unclear D gene. The CDR3 spans 16 residues. V dropped 1 base and J dropped 0 bases, with 10 bases sitting between them. The V gene's germline CDR1 is SGHTA and CDR2 FQGNSA. The chain's CDR3 is CASSLVGGFSNQPQHF. CDR3 coding DNA: TGTGCCAGCAGCTTAGTCGGAGGCTTTAGCAATCAGCCCCAGCATTTT.

This clonotype is termed medium-sized (0.01 to 0.1%). The genes are TRBV12-3 or TRBV12-4 and TRBJ2-2, with 14 positions matching TRBD2. Germline trimming cut 3 bases from V and 5 bases from J; bases unmatched to any gene: 8. The CDR3 contains 18 residues. Written as DNA, the CDR3 is TGTGCCAGCAGTTTTAGCCCAGGGACTAGCGGGAGAACCGGGGAGCTGTTTTTT. It specifies CASSFSPGTSGRTGELFF.

Judged by abundance, this clonotype is large. V gene TRBV20-1 combines with J gene TRBJ1-6; maybe TRBD1 (5 bases). This CDR3 has 19 residues. V lost 1 base, J lost 4 bases, and 23 bases lay in between. Germline V gene lookup returns CDR1 DFQATT and CDR2 SNEGSKA (reference sequence). This chain's CDR3 is CSARGRTLSRRGYNSPLHF. The CDR3 region has the DNA TGCAGTGCTAGAGGGCGGACACTCAGTCGCCGAGGATATAATTCACCCCTCCACTTT.